Below, 15 T cell receptor beta chains from the same sample are listed, as sequenced in a study of OX40 agonist ivuxolimab in advanced cancers. The protocol was immunoSEQ multiplex PCR, while the TCRdb copy is restricted to in-frame clones and leaves out a portion. The table records about 71,000 clones, just under 80% of them present only once. This specimen consisted of CD4+ or CD8+ T cells sorted from blood, obtained in a trial of the OX40 agonist ivuxolimab. The receptors were sampled from an adult with an advanced solid tumor such as melanoma, head and neck, liver or kidney cancer.

CDR3 sequence: CASSDDGWGAEDTQYF. The CDR3 DNA follows: TGTGCCAGCAGTGATGACGGGTGGGGGGCTGAAGATACGCAGTATTTT. The chain links TRBV6-4 to TRBJ2-3; D may correspond to TRBD1 or TRBD2 (6 bases each). Trimming pared 3 bases from V and 5 bases from J, leaving 18 bases between. Per the germline V gene, CDR1 is MRHNA and CDR2 is SNTAGT. The CDR3 loop spans 16 amino acids.

This clone was seen more than once but under ten times. The CDR3 loop reads CASSWRLGTINQPQHF. The CDR3 region has the DNA TGTGCCAGCAGTTGGAGATTGGGAACAATAAATCAGCCCCAGCATTTT. This sequence joins TRBV2 and TRBJ1-5; D is unclear. CDR3 size: 16 residues. Per germline, CDR1 SNHLY and CDR2 FYNNEI. The V and J ends lost 5 bases and 4 bases respectively, with 18 bases between them.

As for this clone: The junction departs from germline at one end; a sequencing error may be responsible. The chain recombines TRBV6-5 with TRBJ1-1, with D possibly being TRBD1 (5 bases). CDR3 length equals 11 residues. CDR1 is MNHEY and CDR2 is SVGAGI in the germline V gene. The CDR3 protein is CAISEGLVAFF. The DNA of the CDR3 is TGTGCCATCAGTGAGGGACTTGTAGCTTTCTTT.

V usage is TRBV30 and J usage is TRBJ2-3; D is ambiguous. Trimming shortened V by 3 bases and J by 3 bases, and 10 bases separated the two germline ends. Germline CDR1 reads GTSNPN; CDR2 reads SVGIG (reference sequence). The CDR3 consists of 13 residues. DNA for the CDR3: TGTGCCTGGAGGCCAACCGGGACAGATACGCAGTATTTT. Its protein product is CAWRPTGTDTQYF. Complete variable domain (other parts from reference TRBV30 and TRBJ2-3): SQTIHQWPATLVQPVGSPLSLECTVEGTSNPNLYWYRQAAGRGLQLLFYSVGIGQISSEVPQNLSASRPQDRQFILSSKKLLLSDSGFYLCAWRPTGTDTQYFGPGTRLTVL.

The chain employs TRBV18 and TRBJ1-1; D might be TRBD1 (5 bases). The V end was cut by 3 bases, the J end by 4 bases, with 18 bases between. CDR1 is KGHSH and CDR2 is LQKENI in the germline V gene. The CDR3 is 16 residues long. The CDR3: CASSPVGGTSGTEAFF. The DNA for the CDR3 is TGTGCCAGCTCACCGGTTGGAGGGACCTCGGGCACTGAAGCTTTCTTT.

The chain is built from TRBV5-1 and TRBJ2-3; 12 bases are shared with TRBD2. V shed 3 bases, J shed 6 bases, and the junction held 8 bases outside the gene matches. This CDR3 contains 16 residues. CDR1 is SGHRS and CDR2 is YFSETQ in the germline V gene. This chain's CDR3 is CASSSPTSGRMDTQYF. CDR3 bases: TGCGCCAGCAGCTCCCCGACTAGCGGGAGAATGGATACGCAGTATTTT.

This clone was recorded once. The J gene is TRBJ1-2, the V gene TRBV30; D is possibly TRBD1 (5 bases). There are 13 residues in the CDR3. Germline assignment: CDR1 GTSNPN and CDR2 SVGIG (reference sequence). The V end lost 0 bases, the J end lost 11 bases, and 16 bases lay between the germline ends. CDR3 nucleotides: TGTGCCTGGAGTGTAGGGAGAGGGACCGGGTACACCTTC. This sequence encodes CAWSVGRGTGYTF.

The chain is built from TRBV18 and TRBJ1-2; D unresolved. This CDR3 is built from 13 residues. V shed 3 bases and J shed 8 bases, with 13 bases lying between them. CDR1 and CDR2 (germline): KGHSH, LQKENI. The CDR3 DNA reads TGTGCCAGCTCACCTAGTGAGGGCGCCGGCTACACCTTC. Protein: CASSPSEGAGYTF. Together with reference TRBV18 and TRBJ1-2, the CDR3 gives the full variable domain: NAGVMQNPRHLVRRRGQEARLRCSPMKGHSHVYWYRQLPEEGLKFMVYLQKENIIDESGMPKERFSAEFPKEGPSILRIQQVVRGDSAAYFCASSPSEGAGYTFGSGTRLTVV.

J is TRBJ2-5 and V is TRBV18; D is unclear. This CDR3 region has 14 residues. V lost 3 bases to trimming and J lost 5 bases, with 13 bases between them. Per the germline V gene, CDR1 is KGHSH and CDR2 is LQKENI. This CDR3 is CASSPTNVEETQYF. The CDR3 nucleotides read TGTGCCAGCTCACCGACGAACGTGGAGGAGACCCAGTACTTC.

This chain uses TRBV18 with TRBJ2-7, with D possibly TRBD1 on 5 matching bases. The length of the CDR3 is 14 residues. Trimming pared 4 bases from V and 2 bases from J, leaving 12 bases between. In germline, CDR1 is KGHSH, CDR2 LQKENI. The chain's CDR3 is CASSRTRTTYEQYF. CDR3 nucleotides: TGTGCCAGCTCACGGACACGGACAACCTACGAGCAGTACTTC.

Written as DNA, the CDR3 is TGCGCCAGCAGCCGCAAGGGGGGCGCCGGGGAGCTGTTTTTT. It encodes CASSRKGGAGELFF. The chain uses TRBV4-3 and TRBJ2-2, with D possibly called TRBD1 or TRBD2 (6 bases each). The CDR3 runs to 14 residues. Germline V gene data show CDR1 as LGHNA and CDR2 as YSLEER. Deletions cut 4 bases from V and 6 bases from J, with 12 bases between.

This sequence joins TRBV9 and TRBJ1-3, with D hard to call. The germline V and J ends were trimmed by 7 bases and 0 bases, with 11 bases remaining between them. Germline CDR1 and CDR2: SGDLS and YYNGEE. The CDR3 is 14 amino acids. In DNA, the CDR3 is TGTGCCAGCGCAAACAGATACTCTGGAAACACCATATATTTT. This codes for CASANRYSGNTIYF.

CDR3 nucleotide sequence: TGTGCCACCAACACAGGGTTGGGTAGGGTAAAACTGTTTTTT. Its protein product is CATNTGLGRVKLFF. The chain employs TRBV28 and TRBJ1-4; the D gene is possibly TRBD1 (6 bases). The CDR3 runs 14 residues. Germline V gene sequence: CDR1 MDHEN, CDR2 SYDVKM. V was shortened by 10 bases and J by 10 bases, with 22 bases between the two germline ends.

The chain carries TRBV19 and TRBJ1-3; a possible D gene is TRBD1 (5 bases). The V end lost 4 bases, the J end lost 0 bases, and 19 bases lay between the germline ends. Germline CDR1 reads LNHDA; CDR2 reads SQIVND (reference sequence). The CDR3 sequence is 18 residues long. In DNA form, the CDR3 reads TGTGCCAGTAGTACCTCCGGGGGAAGGGCCCACTCTGGAAACACCATATATTTT. Amino acids: CASSTSGGRAHSGNTIYF.

The J gene is TRBJ2-7, the V gene TRBV20-1; no firm D call. The V end was cut by 4 bases, the J end by 2 bases, with 6 bases between. Per the germline V gene, CDR1 is DFQATT and CDR2 is SNEGSKA (reference sequence). The CDR3 is 11 amino acids. The CDR3 sequence: CSATGAYEQYF. The CDR3 region has the DNA TGCAGTGCTACAGGAGCCTACGAGCAGTACTTC.